Listed here are 3 T cell receptor beta chains from one sample, sequenced in a study of T-cell reconstitution after alpha-beta-depleted transplantation in children. During its preparation, the TCRbeta library received unique molecular identifiers. TCRdb re-called the PCR reads with MiXCR, one entry per CDR3 protein. Of about 410,000 distinct CDR3 sequences in the sample, roughly 21% were seen once. The sample was PBMCs from the stem cell graft donor, taken from the stem cell graft. These receptors all come from a human donor who donated a stem cell graft to a child with acute myeloid leukemia.

V and J are TRBV2 and TRBJ2-1; D gene uncertain. The CDR3 is 13 residues long. The V and J ends lost 5 bases and 6 bases respectively, with 11 bases between them. Germline CDR1 is SNHLY and CDR2 is FYNNEI. CDR3 nucleotide sequence: TGTGCCAGCAGTCCCGAGTTGCCCAATGAGCAGTTCTTC. As protein: CASSPELPNEQFF.

The genes are TRBV11-2 and TRBJ2-7, with 11 nucleotides matching TRBD2. The V gene end was trimmed by 5 bases and the J gene end by 1 base; junction bases not matched to a gene: 10. The CDR3 is made up of 17 amino acids. CDR1 and CDR2 (germline): SGHAT, FQNNGV. The CDR3 sequence: CASSAVISGRASYEQYF. CDR3 sequence (DNA): TGTGCCAGCAGCGCGGTGATTAGCGGGAGGGCGTCCTACGAGCAGTACTTC.

The V gene is TRBV7-3, the J gene TRBJ2-3; the D is unclear. There are 16 residues in the CDR3. The V end was cut by 2 bases, the J end by 1 base, with 13 bases between. Germline CDR1 and CDR2: SGHTA and FQGTGA. CDR3 nucleotide sequence: TGTGCCAGCAGCTTAGGATCCAGAGGCGGCACAGATACGCAGTATTTT. Its translation is CASSLGSRGGTDTQYF.